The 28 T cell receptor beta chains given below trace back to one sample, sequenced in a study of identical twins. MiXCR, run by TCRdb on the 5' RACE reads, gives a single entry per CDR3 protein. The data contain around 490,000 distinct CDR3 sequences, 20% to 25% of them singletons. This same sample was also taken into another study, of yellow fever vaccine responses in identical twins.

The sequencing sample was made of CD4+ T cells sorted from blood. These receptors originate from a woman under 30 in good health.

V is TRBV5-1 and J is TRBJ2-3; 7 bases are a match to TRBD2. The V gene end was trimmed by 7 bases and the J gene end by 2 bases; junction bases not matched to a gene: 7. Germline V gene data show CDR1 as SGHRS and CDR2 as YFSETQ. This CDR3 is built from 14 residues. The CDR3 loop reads CASRPSGDTDTQYF. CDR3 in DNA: TGCGCCAGCCGACCTAGCGGAGACACAGATACGCAGTATTTT.

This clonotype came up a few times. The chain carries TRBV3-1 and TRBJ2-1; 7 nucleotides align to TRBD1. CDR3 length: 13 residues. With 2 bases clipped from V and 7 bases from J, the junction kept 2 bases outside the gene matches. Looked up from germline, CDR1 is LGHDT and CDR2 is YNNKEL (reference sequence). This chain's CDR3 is CASSQPTGNEQFF. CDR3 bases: TGTGCCAGCAGCCAACCGACAGGGAATGAGCAGTTCTTC.

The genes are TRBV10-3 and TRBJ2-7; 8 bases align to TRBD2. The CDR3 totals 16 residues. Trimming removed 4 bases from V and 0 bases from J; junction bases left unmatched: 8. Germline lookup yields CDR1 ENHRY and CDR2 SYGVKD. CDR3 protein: CAISGRTGTSSYEQYF. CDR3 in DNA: TGTGCCATCAGTGGCAGAACCGGGACTAGCTCCTACGAGCAGTACTTC.

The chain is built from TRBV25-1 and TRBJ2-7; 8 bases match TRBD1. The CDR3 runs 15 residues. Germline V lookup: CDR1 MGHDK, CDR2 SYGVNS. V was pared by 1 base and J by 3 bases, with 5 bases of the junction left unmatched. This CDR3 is CASSESGTGDYEQYF. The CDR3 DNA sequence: TGTGCCAGCAGTGAATCAGGGACAGGTGACTACGAGCAGTACTTC.

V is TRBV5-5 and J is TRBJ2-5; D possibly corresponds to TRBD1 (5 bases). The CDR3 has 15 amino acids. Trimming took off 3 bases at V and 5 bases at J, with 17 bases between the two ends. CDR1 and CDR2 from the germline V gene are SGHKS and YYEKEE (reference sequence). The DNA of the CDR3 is TGTGCCAGCAGCTCGCCTGGGGCTTCGAGGGAGACCCAGTACTTC. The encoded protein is CASSSPGASRETQYF.

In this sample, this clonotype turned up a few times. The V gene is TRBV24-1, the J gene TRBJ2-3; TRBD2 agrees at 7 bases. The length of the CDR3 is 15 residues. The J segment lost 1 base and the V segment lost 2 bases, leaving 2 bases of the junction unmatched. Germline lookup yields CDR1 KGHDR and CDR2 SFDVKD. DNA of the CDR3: TGTGCCACCAGTGATTCAGGACTAGGCACAGATACGCAGTATTTT. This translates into CATSDSGLGTDTQYF.

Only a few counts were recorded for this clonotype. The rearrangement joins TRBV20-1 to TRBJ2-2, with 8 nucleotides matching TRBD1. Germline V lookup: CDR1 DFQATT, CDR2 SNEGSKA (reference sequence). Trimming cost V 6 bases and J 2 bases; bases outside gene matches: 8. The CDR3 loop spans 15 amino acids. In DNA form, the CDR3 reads TGCAGTGCAATCAGGGGGCAGACCAACACCGGGGAGCTGTTTTTT. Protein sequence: CSAIRGQTNTGELFF.

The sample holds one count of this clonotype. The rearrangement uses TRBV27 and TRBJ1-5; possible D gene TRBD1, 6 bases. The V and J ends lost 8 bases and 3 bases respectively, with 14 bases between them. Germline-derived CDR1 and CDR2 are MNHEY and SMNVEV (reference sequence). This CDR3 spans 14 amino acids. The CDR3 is CASRRAGANQPQHF. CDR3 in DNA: TGTGCCAGCCGGAGGGCAGGGGCCAATCAGCCCCAGCATTTT.

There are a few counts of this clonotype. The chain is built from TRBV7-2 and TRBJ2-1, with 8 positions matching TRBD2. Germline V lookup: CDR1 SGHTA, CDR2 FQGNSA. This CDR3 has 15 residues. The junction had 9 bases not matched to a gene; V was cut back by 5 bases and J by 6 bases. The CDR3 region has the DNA TGTGCCAGCAGCCTCGTTAGCGGGGCCCTCAATGAGCAGTTCTTC. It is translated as CASSLVSGALNEQFF.

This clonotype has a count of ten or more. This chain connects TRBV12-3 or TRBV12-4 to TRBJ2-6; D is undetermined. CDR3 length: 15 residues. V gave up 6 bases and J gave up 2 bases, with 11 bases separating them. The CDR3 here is CASSFGGAGANVLTF. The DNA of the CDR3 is TGTGCCAGCAGCTTTGGCGGAGCTGGGGCCAACGTCCTGACTTTC.

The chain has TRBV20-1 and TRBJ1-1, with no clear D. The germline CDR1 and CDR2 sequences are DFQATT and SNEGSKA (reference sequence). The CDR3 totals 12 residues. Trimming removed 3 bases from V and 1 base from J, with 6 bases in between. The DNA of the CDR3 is TGCAGTGCTAGTAAGACGAACACTGAAGCTTTCTTT. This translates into CSASKTNTEAFF.

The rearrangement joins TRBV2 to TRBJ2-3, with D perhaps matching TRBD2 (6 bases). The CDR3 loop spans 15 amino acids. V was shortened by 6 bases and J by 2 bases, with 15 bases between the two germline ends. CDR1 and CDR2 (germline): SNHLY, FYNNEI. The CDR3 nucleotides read TGTGCCAGCAGGGCGGGGCGGTCTGCCACAGATACGCAGTATTTT. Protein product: CASRAGRSATDTQYF.

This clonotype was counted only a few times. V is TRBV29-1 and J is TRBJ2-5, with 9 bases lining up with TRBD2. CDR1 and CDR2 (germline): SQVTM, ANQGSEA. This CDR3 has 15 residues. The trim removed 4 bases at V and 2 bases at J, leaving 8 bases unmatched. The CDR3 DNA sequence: TGCAGCGTTGCGGCTAGCGGGACAGCGCAAGAGACCCAGTACTTC. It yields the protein CSVAASGTAQETQYF.

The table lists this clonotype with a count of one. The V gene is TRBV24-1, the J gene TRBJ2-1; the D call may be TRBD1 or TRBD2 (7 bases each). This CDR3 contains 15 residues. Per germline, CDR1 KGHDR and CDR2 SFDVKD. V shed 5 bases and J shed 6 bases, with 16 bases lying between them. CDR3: CATSVGGGGSNEQFF. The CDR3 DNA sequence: TGTGCCACCAGTGTGGGAGGGGGCGGTAGCAATGAGCAGTTCTTC.

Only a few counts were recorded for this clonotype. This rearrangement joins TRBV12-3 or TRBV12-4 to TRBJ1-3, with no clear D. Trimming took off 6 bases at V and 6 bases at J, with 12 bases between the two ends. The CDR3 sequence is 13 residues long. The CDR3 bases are TGTGCCAGCAGCGCCGGGCAATCAAACACCATATATTTT. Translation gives CASSAGQSNTIYF.

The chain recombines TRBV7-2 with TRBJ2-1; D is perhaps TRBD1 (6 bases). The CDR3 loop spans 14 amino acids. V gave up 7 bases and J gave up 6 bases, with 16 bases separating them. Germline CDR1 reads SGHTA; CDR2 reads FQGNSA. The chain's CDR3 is CASTRGDRINEQFF. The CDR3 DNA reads TGTGCCAGCACCAGGGGTGATAGGATCAATGAGCAGTTCTTC.

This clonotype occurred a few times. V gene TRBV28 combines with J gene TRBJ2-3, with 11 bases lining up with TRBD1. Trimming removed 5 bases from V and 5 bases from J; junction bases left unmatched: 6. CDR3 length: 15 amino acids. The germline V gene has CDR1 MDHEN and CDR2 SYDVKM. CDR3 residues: CASSPRGQGGDTQYF. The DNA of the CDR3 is TGTGCCAGCAGTCCCAGGGGACAGGGGGGAGATACGCAGTATTTT.

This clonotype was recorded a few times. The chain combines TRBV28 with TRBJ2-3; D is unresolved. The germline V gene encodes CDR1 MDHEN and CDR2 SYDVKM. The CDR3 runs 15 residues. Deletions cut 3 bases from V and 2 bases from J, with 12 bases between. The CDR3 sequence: CASSLPRSSTDTQYF. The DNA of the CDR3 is TGTGCCAGCAGTTTGCCCCGGAGCTCCACAGATACGCAGTATTTT. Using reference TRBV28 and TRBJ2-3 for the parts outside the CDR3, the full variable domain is DVKVTQSSRYLVKRTGEKVFLECVQDMDHENMFWYRQDPGLGLRLIYFSYDVKMKEKGDIPEGYSVSREKKERFSLILESASTNQTSMYLCASSLPRSSTDTQYFGPGTRLTVL.

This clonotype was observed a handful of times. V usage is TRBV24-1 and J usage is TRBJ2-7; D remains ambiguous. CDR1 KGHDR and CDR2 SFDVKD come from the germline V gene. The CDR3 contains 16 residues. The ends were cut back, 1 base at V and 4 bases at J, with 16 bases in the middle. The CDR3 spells CATSDFRQAERYEQYV. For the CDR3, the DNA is TGTGCCACCAGTGATTTTCGCCAGGCTGAGAGGTACGAGCAGTACGTC.

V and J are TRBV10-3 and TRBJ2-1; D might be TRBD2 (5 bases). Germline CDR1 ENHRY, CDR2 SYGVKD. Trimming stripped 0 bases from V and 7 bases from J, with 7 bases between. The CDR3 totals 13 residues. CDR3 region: CAISESVANEQFF. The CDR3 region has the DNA TGTGCCATCAGTGAGTCGGTAGCGAATGAGCAGTTCTTC.

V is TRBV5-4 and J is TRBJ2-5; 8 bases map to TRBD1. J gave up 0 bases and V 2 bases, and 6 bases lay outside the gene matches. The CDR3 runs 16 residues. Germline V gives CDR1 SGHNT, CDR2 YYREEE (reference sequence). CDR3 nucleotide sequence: TGTGCCAGCAGCTTCGGACAGGGAAGGTACCAAGAGACCCAGTACTTC. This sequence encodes CASSFGQGRYQETQYF. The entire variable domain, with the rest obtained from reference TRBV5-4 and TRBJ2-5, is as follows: ETGVTQSPTHLIKTRGQQVTLRCSSQSGHNTVSWYQQALGQGPQFIFQYYREEENGRGNFPPRFSGLQFPNYSSELNVNALELDDSALYLCASSFGQGRYQETQYFGPGTRLLVL.

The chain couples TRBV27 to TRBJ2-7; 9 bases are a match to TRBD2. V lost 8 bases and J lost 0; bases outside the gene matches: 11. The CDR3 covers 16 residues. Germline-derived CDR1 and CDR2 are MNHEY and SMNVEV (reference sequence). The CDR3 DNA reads TGTGCCAGCCTTCCTCTCAATAGCGGGAGCTCCTACGAGCAGTACTTC. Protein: CASLPLNSGSSYEQYF.

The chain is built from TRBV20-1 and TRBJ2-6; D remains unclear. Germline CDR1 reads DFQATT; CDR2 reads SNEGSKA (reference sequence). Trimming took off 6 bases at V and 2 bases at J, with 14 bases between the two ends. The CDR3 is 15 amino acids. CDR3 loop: CSASLGGTGANVLTF. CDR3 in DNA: TGCAGTGCGTCACTGGGCGGTACTGGGGCCAACGTCCTGACTTTC.

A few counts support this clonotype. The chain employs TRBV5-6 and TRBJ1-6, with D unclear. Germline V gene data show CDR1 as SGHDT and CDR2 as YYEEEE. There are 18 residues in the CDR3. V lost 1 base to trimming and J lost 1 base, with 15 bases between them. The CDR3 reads CASSLISQPGSYNSPLHF. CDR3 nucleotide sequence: TGTGCCAGCAGCTTGATCTCCCAGCCAGGATCCTATAATTCACCCCTCCACTTT.

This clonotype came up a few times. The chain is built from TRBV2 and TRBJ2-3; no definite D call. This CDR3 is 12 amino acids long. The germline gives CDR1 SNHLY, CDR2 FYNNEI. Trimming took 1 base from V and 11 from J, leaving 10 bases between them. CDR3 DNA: TGTGCCAGCAGTGAAGGGGCTCCTAAGCAGTATTTT. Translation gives CASSEGAPKQYF.

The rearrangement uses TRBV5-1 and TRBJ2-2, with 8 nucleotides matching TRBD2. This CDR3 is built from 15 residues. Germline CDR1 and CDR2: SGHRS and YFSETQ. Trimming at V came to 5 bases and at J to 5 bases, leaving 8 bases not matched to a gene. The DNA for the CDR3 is TGCGCCAGCAGTGTTAGCGGGACGCTAACCGGGGAGCTGTTTTTT. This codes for CASSVSGTLTGELFF.

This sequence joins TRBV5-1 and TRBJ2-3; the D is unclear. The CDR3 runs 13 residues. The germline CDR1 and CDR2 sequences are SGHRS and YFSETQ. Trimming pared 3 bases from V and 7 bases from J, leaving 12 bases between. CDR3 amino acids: CASSSSLGNTQYF. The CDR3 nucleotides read TGCGCCAGCAGCTCATCCTTAGGTAATACGCAGTATTTT.

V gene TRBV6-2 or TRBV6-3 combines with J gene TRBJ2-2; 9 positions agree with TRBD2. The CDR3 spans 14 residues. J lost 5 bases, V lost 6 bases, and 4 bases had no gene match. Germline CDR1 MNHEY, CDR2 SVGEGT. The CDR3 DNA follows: TGTGCCAGCAGGACTAGCGGAATAACCGGGGAGCTGTTTTTT. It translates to CASRTSGITGELFF.